Listed here are 14 T cell receptor beta chains from one sample, sequenced in a study of shared clonotypes between healthy human individuals. As defined, naive CD8 cells were CD45RO-negative and positively selected for CCR7, with terminally differentiated effector memory CD45RA+ cells excluded. TCRdb keeps only in-frame clones here, not all; method: immunoSEQ multiplex PCR. The sample has around 2,000,000 clones, roughly 95% seen once. The sequenced sample was naive CD8+ T cells sorted from blood. The receptors come from a man in his late teens or twenties in good health.

V usage is TRBV6-1 and J usage is TRBJ1-1; 7 nucleotides match TRBD1. Germline lookup yields CDR1 MNHNS and CDR2 SASEGT. The CDR3 extends over 12 amino acids. V shed 6 bases and J 10 bases; nucleotides not matched to a gene: 8. This CDR3 reads CASSGQDFGAFF. CDR3 nucleotide sequence: TGTGCCAGCAGCGGACAGGACTTTGGAGCTTTCTTT.

This chain uses TRBV1 with TRBJ2-1. TRBV1 is a known pseudogene. The CDR3 covers 12 residues. This chain's CDR3 is CTSRVPNNEQFF. As DNA, the CDR3 is TGCACCAGCAGGGTGCCGAATAACGAGCAGTTCTTC.

This clone was picked up one time. The chain carries TRBV21-1 and TRBJ2-7; the D call TRBD2 from the table was never checked on the DNA. TRBV21-1 counts as a pseudogene. The CDR3 totals 14 residues. The CDR3 loop reads CASDFTSVYYEQYF. The CDR3 DNA reads as TGTGCCAGCGATTTTACCAGCGTGTACTACGAGCAGTACTTC.

The rearrangement joins TRBV28 to TRBJ2-5; 7 nucleotides line up with TRBD1. The CDR3 runs to 14 residues. V lost 5 bases to trimming and J lost 4 bases; unmatched junction nucleotides: 7. Germline-derived CDR1 and CDR2 are MDHEN and SYDVKM. CDR3: CASSLTGDRETQYF. CDR3 DNA sequence: TGTGCCAGCAGTCTAACAGGGGACCGAGAGACCCAGTACTTC. The whole variable domain, remainder taken from reference TRBV28 and TRBJ2-5, is DVKVTQSSRYLVKRTGEKVFLECVQDMDHENMFWYRQDPGLGLRLIYFSYDVKMKEKGDIPEGYSVSREKKERFSLILESASTNQTSMYLCASSLTGDRETQYFGPGTRLLVL.

This clone was detected only once. The CDR3 loop reads CASSITSGTVRDTQYF. CDR3 DNA sequence: TGCGCCAGCAGCATCACTTCCGGGACCGTAAGAGATACGCAGTATTTT. The rearrangement joins TRBV4-1 to TRBJ2-3; possibly TRBD1 or TRBD2 for D (5 bases each). V was pared by 5 bases and J by 5 bases, with 20 bases between. The CDR3 extends over 16 amino acids. The germline V gene has CDR1 MGHRA and CDR2 YSYEKL.

This clone occurred once. The J gene is TRBJ1-5, the V gene TRBV21-1; the table names TRBD1, a call not compared with the DNA. TRBV21-1 has pseudogene status. This CDR3 has 17 amino acids. The CDR3 nucleotides are TGTGCCAGCAGCAAAGCTCTAGGCAGGGGGCGTGCACAGCCCCAGCATTTT. As protein: CASSKALGRGRAQPQHF.

The V and J genes are TRBV27 and TRBJ1-5; TRBD1 agrees at 9 bases. The germline V gene has CDR1 MNHEY and CDR2 SMNVEV (reference sequence). CDR3 length equals 15 residues. Trimming removed 5 bases from V and 6 bases from J; junction bases left unmatched: 8. The CDR3 DNA reads as TGTGCCAGCAGTGTAGCCGGGACAGGGATTCAGCCCCAGCATTTT. It translates to CASSVAGTGIQPQHF.

The chain couples TRBV7-9 to TRBJ2-7; 13 bases align to TRBD2. After removal of 4 bases from V and 6 bases from J, the junction contained 12 bases not matched to a gene. From germline, CDR1 is SEHNR and CDR2 FQNEAQ (reference sequence). The CDR3 runs to 17 residues. The CDR3 nucleotides are TGTGCCAGCAGCTCCGGACTAGCGGGAGTACATGGACCCGAGCAGTACTTC. Its protein product is CASSSGLAGVHGPEQYF. Together with reference TRBV7-9 and TRBJ2-7, the CDR3 gives the full variable domain: DTGVSQNPRHKITKRGQNVTFRCDPISEHNRLYWYRQTLGQGPEFLTYFQNEAQLEKSRLLSDRFSAERPKGSFSTLEIQRTEQGDSAMYLCASSSGLAGVHGPEQYFGPGTRLTVT.

V is TRBV9 and J is TRBJ2-7, with no clear D. The germline V and J ends were trimmed by 0 bases and 2 bases, with 9 bases remaining between them. Per the germline V gene, CDR1 is SGDLS and CDR2 is YYNGEE. The CDR3 runs 14 residues. CDR3 amino acids: CASSVEGITYEQYF. The CDR3 region has the DNA TGTGCCAGCAGCGTAGAGGGAATCACCTACGAGCAGTACTTC. The complete variable domain, with remaining parts taken from reference TRBV9 and TRBJ2-7, reads DSGVTQTPKHLITATGQRVTLRCSPRSGDLSVYWYQQSLDQGLQFLIQYYNGEERAKGNILERFSAQQFPDLHSELNLSSLELGDSALYFCASSVEGITYEQYFGPGTRLTVT.

This clone has a single count. The chain is built from TRBV19 and TRBJ2-7, with D unresolved. Looked up from germline, CDR1 is LNHDA and CDR2 is SQIVND (reference sequence). The CDR3 contains 15 residues. V lost 0 bases and J lost 2, with 11 bases in between. CDR3 amino acids: CASSIDRWQAYEQYF. The CDR3 nucleotides are TGTGCCAGTAGTATAGATCGTTGGCAAGCCTACGAGCAGTACTTC. Supplemented by reference TRBV19 and TRBJ2-7, the full variable domain reads DGGITQSPKYLFRKEGQNVTLSCEQNLNHDAMYWYRQDPGQGLRLIYYSQIVNDFQKGDIAEGYSVSREKKESFPLTVTSAQKNPTAFYLCASSIDRWQAYEQYFGPGTRLTVT.

The sample holds one count of this clone. This chain connects TRBV28 to TRBJ2-2; D possibly corresponds to TRBD1 (5 bases). With 1 base removed from V and 5 bases from J, the gap between germline ends came to 17 bases. CDR3 length: 17 residues. CDR1 is MDHEN, CDR2 SYDVKM, per germline. Here the CDR3 reads CASSLYRSGAGTGELFF. The CDR3, as DNA: TGTGCCAGCAGTTTATACAGGAGTGGGGCAGGGACCGGGGAGCTGTTTTTT.

V and J are TRBV7-3 and TRBJ2-3, with 9 bases aligning to TRBD2. V shed 1 base and J 3 bases; nucleotides not matched to a gene: 14. Germline V gene sequence: CDR1 SGHTA, CDR2 FQGTGA. CDR3 length equals 19 residues. The CDR3 loop is CASSLMGGLAGPGTDTQYF. Here the CDR3 DNA reads TGTGCCAGCAGCTTAATGGGGGGTCTAGCGGGACCTGGAACAGATACGCAGTATTTT.

The CDR3 region has the DNA TGTGCCAGCAGCCTACAGGGTGCAACTAATGAAAAACTGTTTTTT. Translating gives CASSLQGATNEKLFF. V usage is TRBV5-6 and J usage is TRBJ1-4, with D perhaps matching TRBD1 (6 bases). The germline V gene encodes CDR1 SGHDT and CDR2 YYEEEE. V lost 4 bases and J 0 bases, leaving 10 bases between the germline ends. The CDR3 sequence is 15 residues long.

The chain is built from TRBV19 and TRBJ2-1, with 10 bases fitting TRBD2. The CDR3 has 17 residues. V was clipped by 3 bases and J by 5 bases; unmatched bases: 10. From germline, CDR1 is LNHDA and CDR2 SQIVND (reference sequence). The CDR3 loop reads CASSMESGGARDNEQFF. The CDR3 bases are TGTGCCAGTAGTATGGAAAGCGGGGGGGCCAGGGACAATGAGCAGTTCTTC.